This TCR beta chain is drawn from a study of blood T cell repertoires in COVID-19. Looking at the study overall: Acute and convalescent COVID-19 samples came from the United States, Italy and Spain.

The junction had 4 bases not matched to a gene; V was cut back by 0 bases and J by 8 bases. The germline CDR1 and CDR2 sequences are LGHNA and YSLEER. This CDR3 is 15 amino acids long. Generated by immunoSEQ multiplex PCR, the TCRdb table keeps only in-frame clones and is missing some. The table records under 250,000 clones, roughly four fifths of them present only once. Specimen: peripheral blood. The chain combines TRBV4-3 with TRBJ1-6; TRBD1 agrees at 7 bases. The source of this sequence is a woman aged 60-75 years with acute or convalescent COVID-19. The CDR3 protein is CASSQEDRADSPLHF. In nucleotides, the CDR3 is TGCGCCAGCAGCCAAGAAGACAGGGCGGATTCACCCCTCCACTTT.